This T cell receptor (beta chain) was obtained from a study of blood T cell repertoires in COVID-19. Profiled with immunoSEQ multiplex PCR; TCRdb holds only in-frame clones, not every one. The data contain about 280,000 clones, approximately 86% of them singletons. The CDR3 contains 16 residues. Trimming took 2 bases from V and 0 from J, leaving 13 bases between them. Germline V lookup: CDR1 MDHEN, CDR2 SYDVKM. Specimen: peripheral blood. The gene calls are TRBV28 and TRBJ1-1; D remains ambiguous. The TCR originated in a woman aged 30 to 39 who had recovered from COVID-19. The CDR3 loop reads CASSLRGLLMNTEAFF. The CDR3 nucleotides are TGTGCCAGCAGTTTACGGGGTCTCCTAATGAACACTGAAGCTTTCTTT.